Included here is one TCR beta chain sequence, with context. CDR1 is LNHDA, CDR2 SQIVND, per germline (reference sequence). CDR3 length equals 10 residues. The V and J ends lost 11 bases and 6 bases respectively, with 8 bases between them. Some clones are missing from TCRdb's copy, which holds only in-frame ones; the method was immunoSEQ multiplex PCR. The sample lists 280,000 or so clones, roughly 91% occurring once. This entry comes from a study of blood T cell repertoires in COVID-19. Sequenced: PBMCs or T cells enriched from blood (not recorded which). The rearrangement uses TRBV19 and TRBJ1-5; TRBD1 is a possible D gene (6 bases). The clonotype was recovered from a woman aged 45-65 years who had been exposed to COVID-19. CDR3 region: CAGGFQPQHF. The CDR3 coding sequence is TGTGCCGGGGGCTTTCAGCCCCAGCATTTT. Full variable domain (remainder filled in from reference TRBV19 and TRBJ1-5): DGGITQSPKYLFRKEGQNVTLSCEQNLNHDAMYWYRQDPGQGLRLIYYSQIVNDFQKGDIAEGYSVSREKKESFPLTVTSAQKNPTAFYLCAGGFQPQHFGDGTRLSIL.